This T cell receptor (beta chain) was captured by sequencing in a study of T cells after yellow fever vaccination. Universal primer sites and UMIs were introduced during 5'RACE template-switching synthesis of TCR cDNA. TCRdb independently ran MiXCR on the 5' RACE reads; one entry per CDR3 protein. The sample gives more than 300,000 distinct CDR3 sequences, around 7% of which show up once; over 15% is in the top ten. The CDR3 totals 14 residues. Germline CDR1 is SGHRS and CDR2 is YFSETQ. The germline V and J ends were trimmed by 0 bases and 2 bases, with 9 bases remaining between them. The rearrangement links TRBV5-1 to TRBJ2-7; the D gene is possibly TRBD2 (6 bases). The TCR comes from a young man who received the YFV17D yellow fever vaccine. Sequencing used PBMCs, obtained more than 35 days after the first yellow fever vaccination. The CDR3 sequence is CASSLVGGPYEQYF. The CDR3 region has the DNA TGCGCCAGCAGCTTGGTGGGGGGTCCCTACGAGCAGTACTTC.